Listed here is a single T cell receptor beta chain. Assay used: immunoSEQ multiplex PCR; TCRdb lists only in-frame clones, some missing. The table has 45,000 to 50,000 clones, approximately 94% seen once. This sample is drawn from a study of T cell changes during pregnancy in multiple sclerosis. J was trimmed by 3 bases and V by 6 bases; bases with no gene match: 4. CDR1 and CDR2 (germline): MNHEY, SMNVEV (reference sequence). The CDR3 covers 14 residues. The gene calls are TRBV27 and TRBJ2-5, with TRBD1 matching 10 bases. This receptor was obtained from a female donor with multiple sclerosis, enrolled in a pregnancy study. Sequencing used CD8+ T cells from peripheral blood mononuclear cells, obtained before pregnancy. The CDR3 nucleotides read TGTGCCAGCAGACCCGGGACAGGGGAAGAGACCCAGTACTTC. This codes for CASRPGTGEETQYF.